This TCR beta chain was obtained from a study of CD8 T cells in Susac syndrome. Whole-study results and caveats: Clonal expansion was not seen in any Susac syndrome CD4+ T cell repertoire. Regarding the TCR sequencing and HLA analysis, the study admitted that a relatively small number of individuals were involved.

RNA was extracted with the RNeasy kit, and a quantity of about 0.45 to 1 ug was reverse transcribed using random hexamers. One entry per CDR3 protein results from TCRdb running MiXCR on the immunoSEQ multiplex PCR reads. The data show hundreds of thousands of distinct CDR3 sequences, with approximately 94% seen just once and around 0.15% held by the top ten. The CDR3 contains 15 residues. Per the germline V gene, CDR1 is PRHDT and CDR2 is FYEKMQ (reference sequence). Trimming stripped 1 base from V and 1 base from J, with 9 bases between. TEMRA cells were FACS-enriched, with CD8+ and CD4+ T cells isolated negatively. Points on this clonotype: The antigen remains undetermined.

The receptor comes from a human donor with Susac syndrome. This sequence joins TRBV13 and TRBJ2-3; no clear D. Sequencing input: CD4+ T cells from PBMCs. The CDR3 nucleotides are TGTGCCAGCAGCTTAGAGGGCGTCGGCACAGATACGCAGTATTTT. This gives the protein CASSLEGVGTDTQYF. The full variable domain, with the rest looked up from reference TRBV13 and TRBJ2-3, is AAGVIQSPRHLIKEKRETATLKCYPIPRHDTVYWYQQGPGQDPQFLISFYEKMQSDKGSIPDRFSAQQFSDYHSELNMSSLELGDSALYFCASSLEGVGTDTQYFGPGTRLTVL.